Below, 15 T cell receptor beta chains from the same sample are listed, as sequenced in a study of T-cell reconstitution after alpha-beta-depleted transplantation in children. It was with unique molecular identifiers that the TCRbeta library was prepared. Via MiXCR, TCRdb re-called the PCR reads, giving one row per CDR3 protein. The sample records around 530,000 distinct CDR3 sequences, about 30% being singletons. The input for sequencing was PBMCs from the stem cell graft donor, taken from the stem cell graft. The origin of the receptors is a human donor who donated a stem cell graft to a child with aplastic anemia.

This chain links TRBV20-1 with TRBJ2-3, with D unclear. Trimming took 1 base from V and 0 from J, leaving 8 bases between them. The CDR3 extends over 14 amino acids. Germline V gene lookup returns CDR1 DFQATT and CDR2 SNEGSKA (reference sequence). The CDR3 here is CSARGGGSTDTQYF. CDR3 nucleotides: TGCAGTGCTAGAGGTGGCGGAAGCACAGATACGCAGTATTTT.

This clonotype was seen a single time. CDR3 protein: CSASQREGFTDTQYF. CDR3 sequence (DNA): TGCAGTGCAAGTCAGCGGGAGGGATTCACAGATACGCAGTATTTT. V usage is TRBV20-1 and J usage is TRBJ2-3, with 10 nucleotides matching TRBD2. V trimming: 6 bases; J trimming: 2 bases; junction bases outside the gene matches: 8. Germline V gene sequence: CDR1 DFQATT, CDR2 SNEGSKA (reference sequence). This CDR3 contains 15 residues.

J is TRBJ2-6 and V is TRBV18; D is unclear. The CDR3 is 14 residues long. V lost 5 bases to trimming and J lost 15 bases, with 20 bases between them. CDR1 is KGHSH and CDR2 is LQKENI in the germline V gene. CDR3 in DNA: TGTGCCAGCTCATTCTATACAACAGACAAGGGCCTGACTTTC. It yields the protein CASSFYTTDKGLTF.

This clonotype was picked up a small number of times. This chain links TRBV18 with TRBJ2-7, with TRBD2 identical over 8 bases. With 2 bases clipped from V and 6 bases from J, the junction kept 6 bases outside the gene matches. CDR3 size: 14 residues. Germline V gene sequence: CDR1 KGHSH, CDR2 LQKENI. The CDR3 region is CASSPGPAGVEQYV. The CDR3 nucleotides are TGTGCCAGCTCACCAGGCCCAGCGGGAGTCGAGCAGTACGTC.

The rearrangement joins TRBV9 to TRBJ2-5, with 7 bases matching TRBD2. The CDR3 is made up of 17 amino acids. V lost 0 bases and J lost 0; bases outside the gene matches: 8. CDR1 is SGDLS, CDR2 YYNGEE, per germline. CDR3 sequence (DNA): TGTGCCAGCAGCGTAGGGTCGTGGGAGGGCTACCAAGAGACCCAGTACTTC. It translates to CASSVGSWEGYQETQYF.

CDR3 protein: CASRGVLISGANVLTF. In DNA form, the CDR3 reads TGTGCCAGCAGGGGAGTACTTATCTCTGGGGCCAACGTCCTGACTTTC. The V gene is TRBV25-1, the J gene TRBJ2-6; D might be TRBD2 (5 bases). The germline V gene encodes CDR1 MGHDK and CDR2 SYGVNS. CDR3 length: 16 amino acids. The V end lost 6 bases, the J end lost 0 bases, and 12 bases lay between the germline ends.

The J gene is TRBJ2-7, the V gene TRBV2; D is unresolved. CDR1 is SNHLY, CDR2 FYNNEI, per germline. The CDR3 covers 13 residues. V lost 5 bases, J lost 2 bases, and 10 bases lay in between. The CDR3 region has the DNA TGTGCCAGCAGTCCCGGAATAACCTACGAGCAGTACGTC. This encodes CASSPGITYEQYV.

This clonotype was observed a few times. The CDR3 sequence: CASSREMGYNEQFF. The CDR3 DNA sequence: TGTGCCAGCAGCCGGGAGATGGGCTACAATGAGCAGTTCTTC. The J gene is TRBJ2-1, the V gene TRBV5-6, with TRBD2 as a possible D gene (6 bases). The CDR3 covers 14 residues. Germline V CDR1 and CDR2: SGHDT, YYEEEE. The germline V and J ends were trimmed by 4 bases and 3 bases, with 11 bases remaining between them. The whole variable domain, remainder taken from reference TRBV5-6 and TRBJ2-1, is DAGVTQSPTHLIKTRGQQVTLRCSPKSGHDTVSWYQQALGQGPQFIFQYYEEEERQRGNFPDRFSGHQFPNYSSELNVNALLLGDSALYLCASSREMGYNEQFFGPGTRLTVL.

The V call is TRBV5-1, the J call TRBJ1-2; 9 bases are a match to TRBD1. The germline CDR1 and CDR2 sequences are SGHRS and YFSETQ. V trimming: 3 bases; J trimming: 4 bases; junction bases outside the gene matches: 7. The CDR3 has 15 amino acids. The CDR3 DNA reads TGCGCCAGCAGCTCGGGACAGGGCTTTATCTATGGCTACACCTTC. It specifies CASSSGQGFIYGYTF.

A few counts support this clonotype. The V gene is TRBV28, the J gene TRBJ2-7; TRBD1 might be the D (6 bases). V shed 8 bases and J shed 5 bases, with 19 bases lying between them. CDR1 is MDHEN, CDR2 SYDVKM, per germline. There are 14 residues in the CDR3. CDR3 sequence (DNA): TGTGCCAGCGGCACCATCAGGGGCACAAACGAGCAGTACTTC. Residues: CASGTIRGTNEQYF.

V and J are TRBV12-3 or TRBV12-4 and TRBJ1-4, with D hard to call. Trimming took off 7 bases at V and 5 bases at J, with 17 bases between the two ends. The CDR3 extends over 15 amino acids. The CDR3 loop is CASTIFYQNNEKLFF. DNA of the CDR3: TGTGCCAGCACCATATTCTACCAGAACAATGAAAAACTGTTTTTT.

The V call is TRBV29-1, the J call TRBJ2-3, with 10 bases that match TRBD2. The CDR3 spans 15 residues. Trimming took 6 bases from V and 1 from J; bases not matched to a gene: 7. CDR1 and CDR2 (germline): SQVTM, ANQGSEA. The CDR3 here is CSVATGTSGTDTQYF. CDR3 DNA: TGCAGCGTAGCTACCGGGACTAGCGGCACAGATACGCAGTATTTT.

This clonotype was seen a few times. The chain has TRBV7-2 and TRBJ2-1; tentative D call: TRBD2 (6 bases). CDR3 length: 15 residues. The ends were cut back, 1 base at V and 9 bases at J, with 16 bases in the middle. Looked up from germline, CDR1 is SGHTA and CDR2 is FQGNSA. This chain's CDR3 is CASSLDSTRLAEQFF. CDR3 DNA sequence: TGTGCCAGCAGCTTAGATTCGACTAGATTGGCTGAGCAGTTCTTC.

The chain combines TRBV5-4 with TRBJ2-2; TRBD2 is a possible D gene (6 bases). Germline V gene lookup returns CDR1 SGHNT and CDR2 YYREEE (reference sequence). V dropped 1 base and J dropped 7 bases, with 17 bases sitting between them. CDR3 size: 16 residues. Here the CDR3 reads CASSLRNGRIGGELFF. The CDR3 bases are TGTGCCAGCAGCTTGCGGAACGGGAGAATTGGCGGGGAGCTGTTTTTT.

V gene TRBV28 combines with J gene TRBJ2-4; 7 bases fit TRBD2. CDR3 length: 15 amino acids. The germline V gene encodes CDR1 MDHEN and CDR2 SYDVKM. With 6 bases clipped from V and 9 bases from J, the junction kept 14 bases outside the gene matches. In DNA form, the CDR3 reads TGTGCCAGCAGCACCACCAAGGGAGGGGCCGGCATTCAGTACTTC. Translation: CASSTTKGGAGIQYF.